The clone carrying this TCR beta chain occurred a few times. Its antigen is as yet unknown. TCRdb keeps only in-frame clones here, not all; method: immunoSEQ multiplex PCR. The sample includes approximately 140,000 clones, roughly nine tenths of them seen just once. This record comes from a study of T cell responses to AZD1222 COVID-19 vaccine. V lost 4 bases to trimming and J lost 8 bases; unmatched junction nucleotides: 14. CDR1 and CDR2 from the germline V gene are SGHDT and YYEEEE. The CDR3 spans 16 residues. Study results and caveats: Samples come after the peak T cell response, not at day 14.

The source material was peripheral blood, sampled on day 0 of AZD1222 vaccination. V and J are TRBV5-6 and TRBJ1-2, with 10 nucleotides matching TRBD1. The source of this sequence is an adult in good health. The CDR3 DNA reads TGTGCCAGCAGCCCCTGGCCGGGACAGGGGACTGGGGGCTACACCTTC. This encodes CASSPWPGQGTGGYTF.